What follows are 22 T cell receptor beta chains derived from one specimen sequenced in a study of cytomegalovirus exposure and HLA in healthy donors. The PCR made use of 60 Vbeta and 13 Jbeta primers. Generated by immunoSEQ multiplex PCR, the TCRdb table keeps only in-frame clones and is missing some. The sample records 80,000 to 100,000 clones, about 80% being singletons. The sample comprised PBMCs. The receptors here all came from a man between 18 and 29 years old in good health and CMV-seropositive.

The chain uses TRBV5-1 and TRBJ1-1, with D perhaps TRBD1 (6 bases). V was clipped by 0 bases and J by 1 base, with 16 bases between them. Germline CDR1 reads SGHRS; CDR2 reads YFSETQ. The CDR3 totals 17 residues. For the CDR3, the DNA is TGCGCCAGCAGCTTGGGGGGGCAATCTGCCTCGAACACTGAAGCTTTCTTT. This translates into CASSLGGQSASNTEAFF.

The chain recombines TRBV9 with TRBJ2-6, with 8 bases identical to TRBD1. This CDR3 is built from 21 residues. V gave up 3 bases and J gave up 1 base; unmatched junction bases: 18. From germline, CDR1 is SGDLS and CDR2 YYNGEE. DNA of the CDR3: TGTGCCAGCAGCGCAGAGCCACTGATGACAGGGGCTTTATCTGGGGCCAACGTCCTGACTTTC. Residues: CASSAEPLMTGALSGANVLTF.

Worth noting for this clone: Other DNA sequences in this sample translate to the same CDR3. V and J are TRBV28 and TRBJ1-1; 7 positions agree with TRBD1. The CDR3 consists of 14 residues. With V trimmed by 2 bases and J by 0 bases, 0 bases remained unmatched. CDR1 and CDR2 (germline): MDHEN, SYDVKM. The CDR3: CASSLGTVNTEAFF. The CDR3 coding sequence is TGTGCCAGCAGTTTAGGGACAGTGAACACTGAAGCTTTCTTT.

The rearrangement uses TRBV7-8 and TRBJ1-6, with 8 bases fitting TRBD1. The CDR3 is 17 residues long. Germline V lookup: CDR1 SGHVS, CDR2 FQNEAQ. The V gene end was trimmed by 4 bases and the J gene end by 6 bases; junction bases not matched to a gene: 11. In DNA, the CDR3 is TGTGCCAGCAGCTCCGAACCCACGACAGGGGCTAATTCACCCCTCCACTTT. It yields the protein CASSSEPTTGANSPLHF.

The CDR3 spells CASRGGLAGVSYNEQFF. The DNA for the CDR3 is TGTGCCAGCAGGGGCGGACTAGCGGGTGTCTCCTACAATGAGCAGTTCTTC. The chain couples TRBV28 to TRBJ2-1; TRBD2 agrees at 11 bases. J was trimmed by 0 bases and V by 6 bases; bases with no gene match: 7. Looked up from germline, CDR1 is MDHEN and CDR2 is SYDVKM. The CDR3 contains 17 residues.

This clone rates as medium-sized. For the CDR3, the DNA is TGTGCCAGCAGTGAGTTGGCAGGGGGCTCTGACACCATATATTTT. This translates into CASSELAGGSDTIYF. The J gene is TRBJ1-3, the V gene TRBV6-1, with TRBD1 matching over 8 bases. J lost 8 bases, V lost 3 bases, and 9 bases had no gene match. In germline, CDR1 is MNHNS, CDR2 SASEGT. The CDR3 loop spans 15 amino acids.

The chain joins TRBV7-2 to TRBJ2-5, with TRBD2 matching 9 bases. V was clipped by 7 bases and J by 4 bases; unmatched bases: 7. Germline CDR1 reads SGHTA; CDR2 reads FQGNSA. This CDR3 comprises 14 residues. The CDR3: CASIGTSPRETQYF. The CDR3 nucleotides are TGTGCCAGCATCGGGACTAGCCCCCGAGAGACCCAGTACTTC.

The chain uses TRBV11-2 and TRBJ1-4; tentative D call: TRBD1 (6 bases). Germline V gene data show CDR1 as SGHAT and CDR2 as FQNNGV. The CDR3 covers 17 residues. The ends were cut back, 1 base at V and 3 bases at J, with 15 bases in the middle. This CDR3 is CASSLVIAGVPNEKLFF. The CDR3, as DNA: TGTGCCAGCAGCTTAGTGATTGCAGGGGTCCCTAATGAAAAACTGTTTTTT. The entire variable domain, with the rest obtained from reference TRBV11-2 and TRBJ1-4, is as follows: EAGVAQSPRYKIIEKRQSVAFWCNPISGHATLYWYQQILGQGPKLLIQFQNNGVVDDSQLPKDRFSAERLKGVDSTLKIQPAKLEDSAVYLCASSLVIAGVPNEKLFFGSGTQLSVL.

The V and J genes are TRBV5-1 and TRBJ1-4, with 7 bases that match TRBD1. With 0 bases clipped from V and 8 bases from J, the junction kept 10 bases outside the gene matches. Germline-derived CDR1 and CDR2 are SGHRS and YFSETQ. The CDR3 has 16 amino acids. Here the CDR3 reads CASSLEGRGQKEKLFF. The CDR3 nucleotides read TGCGCCAGCAGCTTGGAGGGGCGGGGACAGAAAGAAAAACTGTTTTTT.

This rearrangement joins TRBV5-4 to TRBJ2-5, with TRBD2 matching 12 bases. Germline V gene data show CDR1 as SGHNT and CDR2 as YYREEE (reference sequence). The J segment lost 2 bases and the V segment lost 4 bases, leaving 12 bases of the junction unmatched. The CDR3 has 18 amino acids. CDR3 residues: CASSLYGLAGSPQETQYF. CDR3 bases: TGTGCCAGCAGCCTCTATGGACTAGCGGGGAGCCCTCAAGAGACCCAGTACTTC.

The gene calls are TRBV7-2 and TRBJ1-1; no reliable D call. Trimming cost V 5 bases and J 10 bases, with 14 bases left between them. The CDR3 has 12 amino acids. From germline, CDR1 is SGHTA and CDR2 FQGNSA. CDR3: CASSADSGRAFF. The CDR3 nucleotides are TGTGCCAGCAGCGCGGATTCGGGTAGAGCTTTCTTT.

The rearrangement joins TRBV5-1 to TRBJ2-2, with D possibly TRBD1 on 5 matching bases. The V end lost 3 bases, the J end lost 1 base, and 7 bases lay between the germline ends. The CDR3 totals 14 residues. Germline V gene data show CDR1 as SGHRS and CDR2 as YFSETQ. CDR3 coding DNA: TGCGCCAGCAGCTACGACAGGAACACCGGGGAGCTGTTTTTT. Amino acids: CASSYDRNTGELFF.

This rearrangement joins TRBV7-8 to TRBJ1-4; tentative D call: TRBD1 (5 bases). The CDR3 is 17 residues long. V gave up 0 bases and J gave up 7 bases, with 18 bases separating them. Germline-derived CDR1 and CDR2 are SGHVS and FQNEAQ. The CDR3 is CASSLAYFAGEAEKLFF. The CDR3 coding sequence is TGTGCCAGCAGCTTAGCGTATTTTGCGGGGGAGGCTGAAAAACTGTTTTTT.

The chain recombines TRBV7-9 with TRBJ1-1; 7 nucleotides match TRBD1. Germline CDR1 is SEHNR and CDR2 is FQNEAQ (reference sequence). CDR3 length: 16 amino acids. The J segment lost 0 bases and the V segment lost 4 bases, leaving 8 bases of the junction unmatched. CDR3 nucleotide sequence: TGTGCCAGCAGCTCTCGGGACAGTTTCATGAACACTGAAGCTTTCTTT. Its protein product is CASSSRDSFMNTEAFF.

This rearrangement joins TRBV2 to TRBJ1-3; 8 bases match TRBD1. V lost 9 bases, J lost 3 bases, and 10 bases stayed unmatched. The CDR3 extends over 15 amino acids. Germline V lookup: CDR1 SNHLY, CDR2 FYNNEI. CDR3 sequence reads: CASKDRDLGGNTIYF. The CDR3 DNA follows: TGTGCCAGTAAGGACAGGGATCTTGGTGGAAACACCATATATTTT.

The chain links TRBV23-1 to TRBJ2-3; TRBD2 is a possible D gene (5 bases). TRBV23-1 is identified as an open reading frame with a role that is uncertain. This CDR3 comprises 18 residues. V shed 0 bases and J shed 6 bases, with 22 bases lying between them. The CDR3 nucleotides read TGCGCCAGCAGTCAATCGTCATACGCTAGCAGGTTTGTGGATACGCAGTATTTT. Its protein product is CASSQSSYASRFVDTQYF.

This clone was detected only once. The V and J genes are TRBV6-1 and TRBJ2-7; TRBD2 matches at 11 bases. CDR1 is MNHNS and CDR2 is SASEGT in the germline V gene. With V trimmed by 3 bases and J by 4 bases, 5 bases remained unmatched. The CDR3 consists of 15 residues. Written as DNA, the CDR3 is TGTGCCAGCAGTGACATAGCGGGGGGGCAATACGAGCAGTACTTC. This sequence encodes CASSDIAGGQYEQYF.

This rearrangement joins TRBV27 to TRBJ1-5; D unclear. The CDR3 consists of 13 residues. V lost 5 bases and J lost 5, with 10 bases in between. Germline V gene sequence: CDR1 MNHEY, CDR2 SMNVEV (reference sequence). The CDR3 sequence is CASSLQADQPQHF. Written as DNA, the CDR3 is TGTGCCAGCAGTCTCCAGGCCGATCAGCCCCAGCATTTT.

The CDR3 sequence is CASSQEWTSPEQYF. The DNA for the CDR3 is TGCGCCAGCAGCCAAGAGTGGACTAGCCCCGAGCAGTACTTC. This chain joins TRBV4-1 and TRBJ2-7; 8 bases match TRBD2. CDR3 length: 14 residues. V lost 0 bases, J lost 6 bases, and 4 bases stayed unmatched. Germline loops: CDR1 MGHRA, CDR2 YSYEKL.

This clone was picked up a small number of times. This rearrangement joins TRBV2 to TRBJ1-3; D is ambiguous. The CDR3 sequence is 13 residues long. V lost 4 bases and J lost 7, with 11 bases in between. Germline CDR1 reads SNHLY; CDR2 reads FYNNEI. The DNA of the CDR3 is TGTGCCAGCAGTGCTCGAACGGGGAACACCATATATTTT. It is translated as CASSARTGNTIYF.

Only one count was recorded for this clone. The chain has TRBV4-1 and TRBJ2-5, with D possibly being TRBD2 (7 bases). V lost 0 bases, J lost 5 bases, and 13 bases lay in between. The germline V gene encodes CDR1 MGHRA and CDR2 YSYEKL. The CDR3 loop spans 15 amino acids. CDR3 sequence (DNA): TGCGCCAGCAGCCAAGATGGAGGGGGGGCCGAGACCCAGTACTTC. This gives the protein CASSQDGGGAETQYF.

The rearrangement joins TRBV2 to TRBJ2-5; D gene uncertain. CDR1 and CDR2 (germline): SNHLY, FYNNEI. The CDR3 is 13 amino acids. Trimming took off 4 bases at V and 1 base at J, with 7 bases between the two ends. The CDR3 here is CASSVESQETQYF. CDR3 in DNA: TGTGCCAGCAGTGTAGAAAGCCAAGAGACCCAGTACTTC. The whole variable domain, remainder taken from reference TRBV2 and TRBJ2-5, is EPEVTQTPSHQVTQMGQEVILRCVPISNHLYFYWYRQILGQKVEFLVSFYNNEISEKSEIFDDQFSVERPDGSNFTLKIRSTKLEDSAMYFCASSVESQETQYFGPGTRLLVL.